Listed below are T cell receptor beta chains from one sample, sequenced in a study of shared clonotypes between healthy human individuals. Generated by immunoSEQ multiplex PCR, the TCRdb table keeps only in-frame clones and is missing some. The sample carries some 1,100,000 clones, approximately 80% recorded once. Sequenced: memory CD4+ T cells from PBMCs. The receptors here all came from a man aged 18 to 30 in good health. Some clones in this sample may be carry-over from other donors' samples. CDR3s include the opening cysteine and the closing phenylalanine or tryptophan. The D gene is left open where the match is weak. Expanded clones are given a class, and other clones once, few, many or no size at all.

d_gene	v_gene	j_gene	abundance	CDR3nt	CDR3aa
NA	TRBV9	TRBJ1-3	NA	TGTGCCAGCAGCGTTCTGGACGAAGCCCACTCTGGAAACACCATATATTTT	CASSVLDEAHSGNTIYF
TRBD2	TRBV27	TRBJ2-3	NA	TGTGCCAGCAGGAAAAGCGGGAGGGGCACAGATACGCAGTATTTT	CASRKSGRGTDTQYF
NA	TRBV7-9	TRBJ2-3	NA	TGTGCCAGCAGCTTAGAACGGGTTAATACGCAGTATTTT	CASSLERVNTQYF
NA	TRBV4-2	TRBJ2-3	few	TGTGCCAGCAGCCAAGGCGGGACAAAACGAAATACGCAGTATTTT	CASSQGGTKRNTQYF
NA	TRBV19	TRBJ2-5	few	TGTGCCAGTAGTTTTAGACACATACTGGGGGAGACCCAGTACTTC	CASSFRHILGETQYF
TRBD2	TRBV28	TRBJ2-3	NA	TGTGCCAGCAAGGGGGGACTAGCGGTTAGCACAGATACGCAGTATTTT	CASKGGLAVSTDTQYF
TRBD1	TRBV28	TRBJ2-7	NA	TGTGCCAGCAGTCCACAGGGGATGTCCTACGAGCAGTACTTC	CASSPQGMSYEQYF
NA	TRBV21-1	TRBJ2-1	few	TGTGCCAGCAGCAAAAACGGACTAGACTCCTACAATGAGCAGTTCTTC	CASSKNGLDSYNEQFF
NA	TRBV11-3	TRBJ1-1	NA	TGTGCCAGCAGCTTTTCCGGGATGAACACTGAAGCTTTCTTT	CASSFSGMNTEAFF
NA	TRBV29-1	TRBJ1-2	NA	TGCAGCGTCGACCTGAACTATGGCTACACCTTC	CSVDLNYGYTF
NA	TRBV20-1	TRBJ2-2	NA	TGCAGTGCTTACACTAGGGGGGAGCTGTTTTTT	CSAYTRGELFF
TRBD2	TRBV9	TRBJ2-7	NA	TGTGCCAGCAGCGAACGACTAGCGGCGGGTTACGAGCAGTACTTC	CASSERLAAGYEQYF
TRBD1	TRBV6-1	TRBJ2-2	once	TGTGCCAGCAGTAGACAGGGGGTGACCGGGGAGCTGTTTTTT	CASSRQGVTGELFF
NA	TRBV18	TRBJ1-1	few	TGTGCCAGCTCCCCAGGACAGATCAAGGTAACTGAAGCTTTCTTT	CASSPGQIKVTEAFF
TRBD2	TRBV14	TRBJ2-5	NA	TGTGCCAGCAGCCAAGATCCAGGAGCGGGAGGAGAGACCCAGTACTTC	CASSQDPGAGGETQYF
TRBD2	TRBV7-9	TRBJ2-5	NA	TGTGCCAGCAGACGATTGAATCTAGCGGGGCAAGAGACCCAGTACTTC	CASRRLNLAGQETQYF
TRBD1	TRBV5-5	TRBJ2-3	NA	TGTGCCAGCAGCGCGGGACAGGGATTAGATACGCAGTATTTT	CASSAGQGLDTQYF
NA	TRBV21-1	TRBJ2-7	NA	TGTGCCAGCAGCATACTAGCGGCTATCGACTACGAGCAGTACTTC	CASSILAAIDYEQYF
TRBD1	TRBV7-2	TRBJ1-4	NA	TGTGCCAGCAGCTTCGGGACAGATGAAAAACTGTTTTTT	CASSFGTDEKLFF
NA	TRBV25-1	TRBJ2-3	NA	TGTGCCAGCATGAGGTGGGAGATCCCAGATACGCAGTATTTT	CASMRWEIPDTQYF
NA	TRBV5-1	TRBJ2-1	once	TGCGCCAGCAGCGGCGACAGTACCCTCAGCAATGAGCAGTTCTTC	CASSGDSTLSNEQFF
TRBD1	TRBV15	TRBJ2-7	NA	TGTGCCACCAGCAGAGCGGGGACAGTCGGCGAGCAGTACTTC	CATSRAGTVGEQYF
NA	TRBV7-3	TRBJ2-2	NA	TGTGCCAGCAGCTTAAGGGGATTGAACACCGGGGAGCTGTTTTTT	CASSLRGLNTGELFF
NA	TRBV6-1	TRBJ1-5	NA	TGTGCCAGCAGGCGACCCTATAGCAATCAGCCCCAGCATTTT	CASRRPYSNQPQHF
NA	TRBV28	TRBJ2-1	NA	TGTGCCAGCAGTTCAACCGGGAACAATGAGCAGTTCTTC	CASSSTGNNEQFF
TRBD1	TRBV28	TRBJ1-5	NA	TGTGCCAGCAGTCCACGGACAGGGAGGGGCAATCAGCCCCAGCATTTT	CASSPRTGRGNQPQHF
NA	TRBV5-1	TRBJ2-2	NA	TGCGCCAGCAGCTCTCTTGCCGGTGGGGGGACCGGGGAGCTGTTTTTT	CASSSLAGGGTGELFF
NA	TRBV11-2	TRBJ2-2	once	TGTGCCAGCAGCTTCTATGAGAGCGGGGAGCTGTTTTTT	CASSFYESGELFF
TRBD1	TRBV7-2	TRBJ1-4	once	TGTGCCAGCAGCGACAGGGGAAAACTGTTTTTT	CASSDRGKLFF
TRBD2	TRBV5-1	TRBJ2-1	NA	TGCGCCAGCAGCCAACTAGCGGGAGATCGCTCGGGTGAGCAGTTCTTC	CASSQLAGDRSGEQFF
NA	TRBV7-9	TRBJ2-7	few	TGTGCCAGCAGCTTAGTCTTCACTGCCCAGCAGTACTTC	CASSLVFTAQQYF
TRBD1	TRBV29-1	TRBJ2-1	NA	TGCAGCGTTCAGGGACAGGGAGTGAATGAGCAGTTCTTC	CSVQGQGVNEQFF
NA	TRBV6-1	TRBJ2-5	NA	TGTGCCAGCACCAAATCGGAGACCCAGTACTTC	CASTKSETQYF
TRBD1	TRBV10-3	TRBJ1-3	NA	TGTGCCATCAGTGACCCTTCAGTGGCAGGGGGCGGAAACACCATATATTTT	CAISDPSVAGGGNTIYF
NA	TRBV7-9	TRBJ1-5	few	TGTGCCAGCAGCAGAGACAATCAGCCCCAGCATTTT	CASSRDNQPQHF
NA	TRBV18	TRBJ1-1	NA	TGTGCCAGCTCGCCCAACAGGGAGACTGAAGCTTTCTTT	CASSPNRETEAFF
NA	TRBV19	TRBJ1-5	NA	TGTGCCAGTAGTATCGGATTAGGAATATGGCAGCCCCAGCATTTT	CASSIGLGIWQPQHF
TRBD1	TRBV7-9	TRBJ2-5	NA	TGTGCCAGCCGCGATAACAGGGGCGGAGAGACCCAGTACTTC	CASRDNRGGETQYF
NA	TRBV5-4	TRBJ2-3	NA	TGTGCCAGCAGCTTGGTGGCTGGCACAGATACGCAGTATTTT	CASSLVAGTDTQYF
NA	TRBV29-1	TRBJ2-4	NA	TGCAGCGTAGGTTCATACAGGGTTTTCGGCAAAAACATTCAGTACTTC	CSVGSYRVFGKNIQYF
NA	TRBV18	TRBJ1-3	NA	TGTGCCAGCTCACCACAGAACCCAAGTTACTCTGGAAACACCATATATTTT	CASSPQNPSYSGNTIYF
NA	TRBV7-2	TRBJ1-5	NA	TGTGCCAGCAGCTTAGAAGGACGGTTCAATCAGCCCCAGCATTTT	CASSLEGRFNQPQHF